This T cell receptor beta chain was found in a study of beta chain features in type 1 diabetes. A word on this clone: What it binds is unknown.

Overall study results and limits: There was a possibility that cDNA sequencing over-represented cells with high TCR expression. Shorter templates might be favored by PCR, and equally so in patients and in controls.

With 4 bases removed from V and 2 bases from J, the gap between germline ends came to 17 bases. This CDR3 is built from 16 residues. Germline V gene data show CDR1 as MGHDK and CDR2 as SYGVNS. The whole isolated RNA underwent reverse transcription, so sequencing captured expressed TCRB transcripts. Libraries were prepared by immunoSEQ multiplex PCR; TCRdb keeps only in-frame clonotypes and omits some of them. The sample carries around 180,000 clones, approximately 13% recorded once. What was sequenced was central memory CD4+ T cells from blood. The source is a woman aged 18-35 years in good health. The J gene is TRBJ2-5, the V gene TRBV25-1; D is perhaps TRBD1 (6 bases). CDR3 DNA sequence: TGTGCCAGCAGTGGACCGCCGGGACACTTACAAGAGACCCAGTACTTC. It specifies CASSGPPGHLQETQYF.